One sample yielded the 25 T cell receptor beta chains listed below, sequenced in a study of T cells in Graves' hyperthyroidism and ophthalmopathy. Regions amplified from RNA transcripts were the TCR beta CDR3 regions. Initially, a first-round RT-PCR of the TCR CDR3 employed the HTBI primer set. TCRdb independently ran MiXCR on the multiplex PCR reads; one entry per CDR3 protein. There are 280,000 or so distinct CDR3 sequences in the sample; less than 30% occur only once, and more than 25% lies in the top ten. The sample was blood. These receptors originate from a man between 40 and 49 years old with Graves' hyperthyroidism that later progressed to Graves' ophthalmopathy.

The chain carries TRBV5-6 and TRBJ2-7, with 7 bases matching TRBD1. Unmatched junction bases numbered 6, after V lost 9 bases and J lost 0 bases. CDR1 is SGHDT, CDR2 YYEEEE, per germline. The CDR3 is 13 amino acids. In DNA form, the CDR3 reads TGTGCCACTAGGGACAGCATCTCCTACGAGCAGTACTTC. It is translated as CATRDSISYEQYF.

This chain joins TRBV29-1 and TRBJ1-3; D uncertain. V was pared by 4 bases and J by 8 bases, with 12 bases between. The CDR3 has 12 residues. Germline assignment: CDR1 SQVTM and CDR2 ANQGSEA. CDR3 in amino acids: CSVGAGSDTIYF. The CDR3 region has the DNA TGCAGCGTTGGGGCAGGCTCGGACACCATATATTTT.

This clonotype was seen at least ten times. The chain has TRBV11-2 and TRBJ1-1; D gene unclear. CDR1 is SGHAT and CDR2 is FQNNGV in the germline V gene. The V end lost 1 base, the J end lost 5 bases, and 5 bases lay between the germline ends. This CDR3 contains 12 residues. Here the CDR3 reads CASSLGVTEAFF. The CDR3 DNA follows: TGTGCCAGCAGCTTAGGTGTTACTGAAGCTTTCTTT.

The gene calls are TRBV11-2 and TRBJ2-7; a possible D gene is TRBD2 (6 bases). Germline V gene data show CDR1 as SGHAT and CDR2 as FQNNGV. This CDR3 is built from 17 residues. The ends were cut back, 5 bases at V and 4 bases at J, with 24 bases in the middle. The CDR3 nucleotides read TGTGCCAGCAGCCCACTTCCGGGAGCCCGAGGGCAGTACGAGCAGTACTTC. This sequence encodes CASSPLPGARGQYEQYF.

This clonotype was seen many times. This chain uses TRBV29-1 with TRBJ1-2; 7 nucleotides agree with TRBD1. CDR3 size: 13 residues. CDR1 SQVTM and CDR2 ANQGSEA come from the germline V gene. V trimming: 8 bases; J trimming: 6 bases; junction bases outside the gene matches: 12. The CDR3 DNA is TGCAGCCTCAGGGGGGGGACAGAGGATGGCTACACCTTC. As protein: CSLRGGTEDGYTF. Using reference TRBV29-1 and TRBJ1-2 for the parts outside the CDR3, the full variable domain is SAVISQKPSRDICQRGTSLTIQCQVDSQVTMMFWYRQQPGQSLTLIATANQGSEATYESGFVIDKFPISRPNLTFSTLTVSNMSPEDSSIYLCSLRGGTEDGYTFGSGTRLTVV.

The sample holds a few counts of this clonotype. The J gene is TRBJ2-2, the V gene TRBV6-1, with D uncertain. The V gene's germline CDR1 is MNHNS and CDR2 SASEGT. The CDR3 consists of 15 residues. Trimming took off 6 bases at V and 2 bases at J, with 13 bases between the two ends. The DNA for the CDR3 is TGTGCCAGCAGCCCTAGTGAGGTTAACACCGGGGAGCTGTTTTTT. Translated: CASSPSEVNTGELFF.

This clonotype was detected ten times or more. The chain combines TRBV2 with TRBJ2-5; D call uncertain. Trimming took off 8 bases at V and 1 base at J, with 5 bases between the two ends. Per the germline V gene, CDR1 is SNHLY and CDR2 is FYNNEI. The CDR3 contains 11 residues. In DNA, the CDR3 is TGTGCCAGCGGCGTCCAAGAGACCCAGTACTTC. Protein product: CASGVQETQYF.

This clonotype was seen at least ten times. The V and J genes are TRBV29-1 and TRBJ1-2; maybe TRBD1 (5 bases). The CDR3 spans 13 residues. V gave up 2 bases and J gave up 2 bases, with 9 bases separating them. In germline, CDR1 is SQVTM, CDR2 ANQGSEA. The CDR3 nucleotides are TGCAGCGTTGAATTACGGGACAACTATGGCTACACCTTC. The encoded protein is CSVELRDNYGYTF.

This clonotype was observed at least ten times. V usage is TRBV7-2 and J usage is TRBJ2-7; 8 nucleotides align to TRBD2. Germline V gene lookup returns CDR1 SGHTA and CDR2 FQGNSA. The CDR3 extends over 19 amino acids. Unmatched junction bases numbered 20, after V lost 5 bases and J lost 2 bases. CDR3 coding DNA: TGTGCCAGCAGCCCTTGGGGCGGGAGGCTAACCCGCCGTGCCTACGAGCAGTACTTC. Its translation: CASSPWGGRLTRRAYEQYF.

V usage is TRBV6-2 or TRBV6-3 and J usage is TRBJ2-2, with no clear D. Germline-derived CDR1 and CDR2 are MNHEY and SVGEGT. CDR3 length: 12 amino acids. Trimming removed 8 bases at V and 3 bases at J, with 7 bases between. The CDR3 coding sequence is TGTGCCAGCTGTAGGTACACCGGGGAGCTGTTTTTT. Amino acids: CASCRYTGELFF.

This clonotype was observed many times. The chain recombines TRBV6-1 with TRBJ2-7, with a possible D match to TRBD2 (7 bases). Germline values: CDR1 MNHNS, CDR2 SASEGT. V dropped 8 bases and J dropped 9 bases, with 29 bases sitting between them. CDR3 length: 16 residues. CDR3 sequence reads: CASRAGANYKFDLQYF. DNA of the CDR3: TGTGCCAGCCGGGCGGGGGCGAACTATAAATTCGATCTGCAGTACTTC.

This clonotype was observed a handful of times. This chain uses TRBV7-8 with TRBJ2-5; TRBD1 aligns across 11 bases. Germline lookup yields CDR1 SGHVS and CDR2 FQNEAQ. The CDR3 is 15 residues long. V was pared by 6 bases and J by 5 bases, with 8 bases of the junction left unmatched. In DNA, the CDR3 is TGTGCCAGCAGGGGTGGACAGGGGGCGAGTGAGACCCAGTACTTC. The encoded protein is CASRGGQGASETQYF.

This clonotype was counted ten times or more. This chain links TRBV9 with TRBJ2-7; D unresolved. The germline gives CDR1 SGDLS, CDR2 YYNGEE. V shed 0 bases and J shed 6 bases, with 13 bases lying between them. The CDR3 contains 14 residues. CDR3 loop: CASSVGGGEGEQYF. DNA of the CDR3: TGTGCCAGCAGCGTAGGAGGTGGCGAAGGCGAGCAGTACTTC.

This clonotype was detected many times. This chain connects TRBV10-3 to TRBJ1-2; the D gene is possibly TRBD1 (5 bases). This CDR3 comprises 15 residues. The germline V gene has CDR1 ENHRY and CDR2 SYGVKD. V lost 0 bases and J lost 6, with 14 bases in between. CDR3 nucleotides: TGTGCCATCAGTGAGTCCGCGGGGCAAGGGGATGGCTACACCTTC. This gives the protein CAISESAGQGDGYTF.

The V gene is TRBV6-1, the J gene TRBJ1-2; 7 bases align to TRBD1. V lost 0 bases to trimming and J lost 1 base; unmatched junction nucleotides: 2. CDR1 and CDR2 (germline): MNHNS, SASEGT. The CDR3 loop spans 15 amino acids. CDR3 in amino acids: CASSEARDSNYGYTF. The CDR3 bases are TGTGCCAGCAGTGAAGCGAGGGACAGTAACTATGGCTACACCTTC.

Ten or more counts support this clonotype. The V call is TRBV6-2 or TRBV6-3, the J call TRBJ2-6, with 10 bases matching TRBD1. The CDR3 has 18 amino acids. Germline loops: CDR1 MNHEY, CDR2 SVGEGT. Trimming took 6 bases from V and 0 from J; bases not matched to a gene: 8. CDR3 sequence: CASRNPGQGPSGANVLTF. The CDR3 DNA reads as TGTGCCAGCAGAAACCCGGGACAGGGGCCCTCTGGGGCCAACGTCCTGACTTTC.

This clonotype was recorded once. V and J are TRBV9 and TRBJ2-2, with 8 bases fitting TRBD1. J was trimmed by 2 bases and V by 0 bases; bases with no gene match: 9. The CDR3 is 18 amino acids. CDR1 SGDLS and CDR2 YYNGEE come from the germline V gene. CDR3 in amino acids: CASSVALRQGRNTGELFF. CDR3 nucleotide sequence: TGTGCCAGCAGCGTAGCCCTCCGACAGGGGCGAAACACCGGGGAGCTGTTTTTT.

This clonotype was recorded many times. Written as DNA, the CDR3 is TGTGCCAGCAGCCTATTTTCCGCGGACCAAGAGACCCAGTACTTC. Protein: CASSLFSADQETQYF. This chain joins TRBV27 and TRBJ2-5, with D unresolved. The CDR3 consists of 15 residues. Germline CDR1 and CDR2: MNHEY and SMNVEV (reference sequence). Trimming removed 6 bases at V and 0 bases at J, with 14 bases between.

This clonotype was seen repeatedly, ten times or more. CDR3 coding DNA: TGCAGCGTTGATGGCAGGGGACCGCTATTAGGTGGCTACACCTTC. Translated, it gives CSVDGRGPLLGGYTF. V and J are TRBV29-1 and TRBJ1-2, with D possibly being TRBD1 (6 bases). The CDR3 loop spans 15 amino acids. Germline assignment: CDR1 SQVTM and CDR2 ANQGSEA. With 3 bases removed from V and 7 bases from J, the gap between germline ends came to 21 bases.

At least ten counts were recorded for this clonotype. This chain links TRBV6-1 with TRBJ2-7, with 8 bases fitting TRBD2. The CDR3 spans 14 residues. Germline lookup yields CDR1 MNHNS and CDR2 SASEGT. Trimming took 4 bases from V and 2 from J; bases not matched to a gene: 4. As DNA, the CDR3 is TGTGCCAGCAGTGGACTAGCGTATACCTACGAGCAGTACTTC. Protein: CASSGLAYTYEQYF.

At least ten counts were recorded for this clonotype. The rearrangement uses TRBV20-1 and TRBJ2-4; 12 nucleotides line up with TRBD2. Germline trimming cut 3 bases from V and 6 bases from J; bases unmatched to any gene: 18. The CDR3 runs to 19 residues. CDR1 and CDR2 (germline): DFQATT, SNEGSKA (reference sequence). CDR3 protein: CSASSGLAGYGITVNIQYF. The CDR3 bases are TGCAGTGCTAGCTCGGGACTAGCGGGTTACGGGATTACAGTAAACATTCAGTACTTC.

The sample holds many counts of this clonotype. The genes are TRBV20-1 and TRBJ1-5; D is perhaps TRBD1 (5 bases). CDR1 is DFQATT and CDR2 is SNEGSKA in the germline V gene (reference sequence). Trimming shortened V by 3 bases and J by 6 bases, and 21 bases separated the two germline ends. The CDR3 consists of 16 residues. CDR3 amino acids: CSASDSLTAYSQPQHF. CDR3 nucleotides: TGCAGTGCTAGCGACTCTCTGACAGCTTACAGTCAGCCCCAGCATTTT.

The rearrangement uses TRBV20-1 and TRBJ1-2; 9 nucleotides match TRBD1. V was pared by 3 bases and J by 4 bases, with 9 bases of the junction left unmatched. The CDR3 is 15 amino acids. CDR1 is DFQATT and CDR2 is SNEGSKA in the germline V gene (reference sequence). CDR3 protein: CSASRQGEGLYGYTF. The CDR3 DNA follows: TGCAGTGCTAGTAGACAGGGGGAGGGCCTCTATGGCTACACCTTC.

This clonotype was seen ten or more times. The CDR3 coding sequence is TGCGCCAGCAGTGGACTGGACACCGGGGAGCTGTTTTTT. Amino acids: CASSGLDTGELFF. The genes are TRBV10-2 and TRBJ2-2; D ambiguous. The CDR3 has 13 amino acids. Germline loops: CDR1 WSHSY, CDR2 SAAADI. Trimming stripped 4 bases from V and 3 bases from J, with 6 bases between.

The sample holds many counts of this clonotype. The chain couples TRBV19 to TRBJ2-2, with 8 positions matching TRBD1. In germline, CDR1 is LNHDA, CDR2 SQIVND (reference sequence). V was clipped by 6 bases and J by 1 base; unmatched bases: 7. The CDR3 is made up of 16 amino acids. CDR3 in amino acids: CASSRTGTGNTGELFF. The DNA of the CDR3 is TGTGCCAGTAGCAGAACCGGGACAGGGAACACCGGGGAGCTGTTTTTT.